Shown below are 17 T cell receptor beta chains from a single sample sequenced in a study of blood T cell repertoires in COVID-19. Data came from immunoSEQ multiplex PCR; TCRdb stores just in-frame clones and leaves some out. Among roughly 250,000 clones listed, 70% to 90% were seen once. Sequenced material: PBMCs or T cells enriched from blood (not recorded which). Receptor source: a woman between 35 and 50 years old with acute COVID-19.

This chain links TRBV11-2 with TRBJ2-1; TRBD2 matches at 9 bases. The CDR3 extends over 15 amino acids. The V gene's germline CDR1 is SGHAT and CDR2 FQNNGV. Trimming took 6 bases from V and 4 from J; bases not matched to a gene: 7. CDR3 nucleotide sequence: TGTGCCAGCAGAAATAGCGGGAGTCCATACAATGAGCAGTTCTTC. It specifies CASRNSGSPYNEQFF.

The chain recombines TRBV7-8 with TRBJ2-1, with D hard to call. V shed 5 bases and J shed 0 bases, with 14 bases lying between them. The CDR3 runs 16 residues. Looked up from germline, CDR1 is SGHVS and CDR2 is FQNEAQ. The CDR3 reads CASSGKQSISYNEQFF. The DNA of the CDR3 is TGTGCCAGCAGCGGAAAACAGAGTATCTCCTACAATGAGCAGTTCTTC.

The CDR3 DNA is TGTGCCAGCAGCCTGGGACAGGGCTATGGCTACACCTTC. Translation gives CASSLGQGYGYTF. The rearrangement joins TRBV7-2 to TRBJ1-2, with 9 bases lining up with TRBD1. The CDR3 sequence is 13 residues long. The germline gives CDR1 SGHTA, CDR2 FQGNSA. Trimming took 5 bases from V and 4 from J; bases not matched to a gene: 2.

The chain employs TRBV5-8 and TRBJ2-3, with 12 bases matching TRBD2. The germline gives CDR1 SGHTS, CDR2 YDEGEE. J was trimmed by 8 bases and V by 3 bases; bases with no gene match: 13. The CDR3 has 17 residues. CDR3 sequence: CASSSVGTSGPGGTQYF. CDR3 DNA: TGTGCCAGCAGCTCGGTTGGGACTAGCGGGCCTGGGGGTACGCAGTATTTT.

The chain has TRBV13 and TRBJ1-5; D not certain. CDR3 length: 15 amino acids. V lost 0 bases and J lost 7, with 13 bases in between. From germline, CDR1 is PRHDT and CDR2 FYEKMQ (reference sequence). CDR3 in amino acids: CASSLGRRVDQPQHF. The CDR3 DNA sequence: TGTGCCAGCAGCTTAGGCCGCCGGGTTGACCAGCCCCAGCATTTT.

The CDR3 protein is CASSITGGRNQPQHF. In nucleotides, the CDR3 is TGTGCCAGCTCAATAACAGGGGGCCGCAATCAGCCCCAGCATTTT. The genes are TRBV18 and TRBJ1-5, with 9 bases that match TRBD1. Per germline, CDR1 KGHSH and CDR2 LQKENI. This CDR3 spans 15 amino acids. V lost 5 bases and J lost 2; bases outside the gene matches: 4. Complete variable domain (other parts from reference TRBV18 and TRBJ1-5): NAGVMQNPRHLVRRRGQEARLRCSPMKGHSHVYWYRQLPEEGLKFMVYLQKENIIDESGMPKERFSAEFPKEGPSILRIQQVVRGDSAAYFCASSITGGRNQPQHFGDGTRLSIL.

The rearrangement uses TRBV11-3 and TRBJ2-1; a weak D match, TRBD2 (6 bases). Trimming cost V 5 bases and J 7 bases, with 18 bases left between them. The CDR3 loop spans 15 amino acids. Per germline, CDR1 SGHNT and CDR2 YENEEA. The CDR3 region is CASSLGGAGWNEQFF. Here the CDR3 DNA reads TGTGCCAGCAGCCTGGGAGGAGCGGGCTGGAATGAGCAGTTCTTC.

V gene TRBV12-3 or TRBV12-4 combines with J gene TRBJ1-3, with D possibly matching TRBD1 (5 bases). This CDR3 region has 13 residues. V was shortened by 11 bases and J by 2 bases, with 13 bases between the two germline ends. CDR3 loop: CASPGTAGNTIYF. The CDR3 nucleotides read TGTGCCTCACCTGGGACTGCTGGAAACACCATATATTTT.

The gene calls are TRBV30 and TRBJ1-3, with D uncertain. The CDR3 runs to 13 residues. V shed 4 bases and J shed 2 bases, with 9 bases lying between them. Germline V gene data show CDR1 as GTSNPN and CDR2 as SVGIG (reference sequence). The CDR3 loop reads CAWTAGTGNTIYF. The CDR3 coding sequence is TGTGCCTGGACAGCAGGTACTGGAAACACCATATATTTT.

The CDR3 here is CAISADRNEQFF. In DNA form, the CDR3 reads TGTGCCATCAGTGCGGACAGGAATGAGCAGTTCTTC. The genes are TRBV10-3 and TRBJ2-1, with 7 bases aligning to TRBD1. The CDR3 covers 12 residues. Trimming removed 4 bases from V and 7 bases from J; junction bases left unmatched: 1. CDR1 is ENHRY and CDR2 is SYGVKD in the germline V gene.

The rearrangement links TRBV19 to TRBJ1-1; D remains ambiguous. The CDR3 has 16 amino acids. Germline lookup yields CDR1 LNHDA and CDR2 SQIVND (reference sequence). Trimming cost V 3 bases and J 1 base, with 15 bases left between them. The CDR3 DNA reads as TGTGCCAGTAGTATTAACAGAGGCGCGGGGAACACTGAAGCTTTCTTT. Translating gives CASSINRGAGNTEAFF.

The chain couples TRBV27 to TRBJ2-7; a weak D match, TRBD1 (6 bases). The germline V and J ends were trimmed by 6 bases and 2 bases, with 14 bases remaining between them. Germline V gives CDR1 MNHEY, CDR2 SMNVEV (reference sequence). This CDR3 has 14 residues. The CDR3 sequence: CASRSDRITYEQYF. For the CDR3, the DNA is TGTGCCAGCAGATCTGACAGGATTACCTACGAGCAGTACTTC.

The CDR3 sequence is CASSFWTGTGFYGYTF. The CDR3 DNA sequence: TGTGCCAGCAGCTTTTGGACAGGGACGGGGTTCTATGGCTACACCTTC. V is TRBV5-5 and J is TRBJ1-2; 8 nucleotides agree with TRBD1. Trimming removed 2 bases from V and 4 bases from J; junction bases left unmatched: 10. The CDR3 covers 16 residues. CDR1 and CDR2 (germline): SGHKS, YYEKEE (reference sequence).

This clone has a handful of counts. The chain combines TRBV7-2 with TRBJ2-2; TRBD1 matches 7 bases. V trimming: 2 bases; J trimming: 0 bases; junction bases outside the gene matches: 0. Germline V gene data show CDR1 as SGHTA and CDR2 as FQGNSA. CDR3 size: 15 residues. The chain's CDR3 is CASSLQGANTGELFF. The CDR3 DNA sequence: TGTGCCAGCAGCTTACAGGGGGCGAACACCGGGGAGCTGTTTTTT.

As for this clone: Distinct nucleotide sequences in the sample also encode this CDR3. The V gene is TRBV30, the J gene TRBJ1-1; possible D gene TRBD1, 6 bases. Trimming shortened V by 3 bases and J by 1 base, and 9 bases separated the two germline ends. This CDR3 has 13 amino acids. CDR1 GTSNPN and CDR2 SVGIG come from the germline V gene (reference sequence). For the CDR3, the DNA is TGTGCCTGGAGAAGGACAGCGAACACTGAAGCTTTCTTT. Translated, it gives CAWRRTANTEAFF.

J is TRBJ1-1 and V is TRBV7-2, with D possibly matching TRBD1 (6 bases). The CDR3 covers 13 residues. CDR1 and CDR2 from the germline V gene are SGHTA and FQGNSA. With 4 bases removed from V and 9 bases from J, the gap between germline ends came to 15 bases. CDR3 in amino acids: CASSSDGQFKAFF. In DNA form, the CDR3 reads TGTGCCAGCAGCTCCGACGGACAGTTTAAAGCTTTCTTT.

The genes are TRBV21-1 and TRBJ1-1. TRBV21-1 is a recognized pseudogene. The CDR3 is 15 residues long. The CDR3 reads CASSKEREGNTEAFF. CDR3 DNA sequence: TGTGCCAGCAGCAAAGAGCGAGAGGGGAACACTGAAGCTTTCTTT.